The present TCR beta chain was sequenced within a study of vaccination effects on CD4 cells after COVID-19. Study results and caveats: Clones that were induced by infection or by vaccine showed marked contraction late after vaccination.

This CDR3 contains 15 residues. Trimming left V 4 bases short and J 9 bases short, with 16 bases between. CDR1 is LNHDA, CDR2 SQIVND, per germline (reference sequence). Before sequencing, viral peptide pools were used by the ViraFEST assay to expand antigen-specific CD4+ T cells. Culture proceeded for 10 days, and CD4+ T cells were then isolated. The vaccine given was either BNT162b2 or mRNA-1273, in two doses. About this clone itself: Its target is unknown.

Repertoires were generated with immunoSEQ multiplex PCR, while TCRdb's copy carries only in-frame clones and drops some. The sample includes roughly 70,000 clones, around 70% of them seen just once. The rearrangement links TRBV19 to TRBJ1-6; D is perhaps TRBD1 (5 bases). The TCR sequence derives from a human donor who received a COVID-19 vaccine. This specimen was CD4+ T cells from PBMCs cultured with HCoV-229E spike peptides, taken after COVID-19 vaccination. The chain's CDR3 is CASSRGNGDGSPLHF. The CDR3 DNA is TGTGCCAGTAGTAGGGGCAACGGGGACGGTTCACCCCTCCACTTT. Drawing the rest from reference TRBV19 and TRBJ1-6, the complete variable domain is DGGITQSPKYLFRKEGQNVTLSCEQNLNHDAMYWYRQDPGQGLRLIYYSQIVNDFQKGDIAEGYSVSREKKESFPLTVTSAQKNPTAFYLCASSRGNGDGSPLHFGNGTRLTVT.